This entry concerns a single TCR beta chain. Which antigen it targets is not known. Per-base qualities were not stored, and no clone one base away is much larger. There are 14 amino acids in the CDR3, from cysteine to phenylalanine inclusive. Only the CDR3 part of the read is kept: 42 bases, read in frame from the first base. At the junction V is shortened by 3 bases and J by 4 bases; bases outside the gene matches: 1. CDR1 and CDR2, looked up from the germline V gene (reference sequence), are MNHEY and SMNVEV. This sample was included in a study of technical replicates of blood from a handful of donors (dated by TCRdb to the late 2010s). The library was generated by the immunoSEQ multiplex PCR assay. What TCRdb holds here is the immuneACCESS table cut down to in-frame rearrangements. Part of the clones is not present; checked against another copy, under half of the missing clones reflect an unresolved V gene, and the others are unexplained. Present in this sample are approximately 70,000 clones, over 80% of which were seen just once. The top ten hold less than 0.5% of the sample.

The TCR sequence derives from a human donor in good health. The sequence is built from TRBV27 and TRBJ2-2; TRBD2 fits 8 bases in the junction. Sequencing was performed on T cells isolated from PBMCs. The DNA reads as follows: TGTGCCAGCAGTTTCGGACTAGCCACCGGGGAGCTGTTTTTT. This encodes CASSFGLATGELFF.